The present T cell receptor beta chain was sequenced within a study of T cells in tuberculosis. Study context: Blood was taken before or within 7 days of anti-tuberculosis therapy.

The CDR3 contains 16 residues. Germline V CDR1 and CDR2: MDHEN, SYDVKM. V shed 4 bases, J shed 7 bases, and the junction held 12 bases outside the gene matches. Profiling relied on immunoSEQ multiplex PCR, and the TCRdb table lists in-frame clones only, not all of them. The data show 30,000 or so clones, more than 75% seen once. Time point here: new active TB diagnosis, blood taken before or within 7 days of starting treatment. V is TRBV28 and J is TRBJ1-4; 7 positions match TRBD1. This clonotype was obtained from an adult with tuberculosis. Specimen: PBMCs, collected at tuberculosis diagnosis. CDR3 nucleotide sequence: TGTGCCAGCAGTTCAATCCCAGGGGGATGGAGTGAAAAACTGTTTTTT. This gives the protein CASSSIPGGWSEKLFF.